These 18 T cell receptor beta chains were all obtained from the same sample, sequenced in a study of immune characteristics of hereditary and idiopathic chronic pancreatitis. The assay was immunoSEQ multiplex PCR, and TCRdb's table has in-frame clones only and misses some. This table holds about 14,000 clones, more than 60% found once. Total pancreatectomy with islet autotransplantation was the source of the chronic pancreatitis pancreas tissue. The sequenced sample consisted of pancreas tissue with hereditary chronic pancreatitis. All receptors come from a human donor with chronic pancreatitis.

The gene calls are TRBV18 and TRBJ2-7; D possibly corresponds to TRBD1 (6 bases). The CDR3 totals 13 residues. V was trimmed by 4 bases and J by 7 bases, leaving 14 bases between them. Per the germline V gene, CDR1 is KGHSH and CDR2 is LQKENI. The CDR3 nucleotides are TGTGCCAGCTCACAACAACAGGGCCGGGAGCAGTACTTC. It is translated as CASSQQQGREQYF. Full variable domain (rest looked up from reference TRBV18 and TRBJ2-7): NAGVMQNPRHLVRRRGQEARLRCSPMKGHSHVYWYRQLPEEGLKFMVYLQKENIIDESGMPKERFSAEFPKEGPSILRIQQVVRGDSAAYFCASSQQQGREQYFGPGTRLTVT.

This chain uses TRBV28 with TRBJ2-1; 14 positions match TRBD2. The CDR3 runs 17 residues. Trimming cost V 4 bases and J 7 bases; bases outside gene matches: 9. CDR1 is MDHEN and CDR2 is SYDVKM in the germline V gene. DNA for the CDR3: TGTGCCAGCAGTTCGGGACTAGCGGGAGTTCTGGGGAATGAGCAGTTCTTC. It translates to CASSSGLAGVLGNEQFF.

The genes are TRBV28 and TRBJ2-7, with TRBD1 identical over 8 bases. The CDR3 has 15 residues. The germline CDR1 and CDR2 sequences are MDHEN and SYDVKM. Trimming cost V 1 base and J 4 bases; bases outside gene matches: 6. The DNA of the CDR3 is TGTGCCAGCAGTTTATCAGGGGGCGCGAGGTACGAGCAGTACTTC. Translated, it gives CASSLSGGARYEQYF.

This chain joins TRBV5-1 and TRBJ2-7, with 8 bases aligning to TRBD2. Trimming removed 1 base from V and 4 bases from J; junction bases left unmatched: 4. The CDR3 spans 14 residues. Germline loops: CDR1 SGHRS, CDR2 YFSETQ. This chain's CDR3 is CASSLTSGGYEQYF. In nucleotides, the CDR3 is TGCGCCAGCAGCTTGACTAGCGGCGGATACGAGCAGTACTTC.

CDR3: CASGPTSGRAREQYF. In DNA, the CDR3 is TGCGCCAGCGGACCGACTAGCGGGAGGGCCCGTGAGCAGTACTTC. The V gene is TRBV5-1, the J gene TRBJ2-7; 14 bases line up with TRBD2. This CDR3 has 15 amino acids. Trimming took 7 bases from V and 7 from J; bases not matched to a gene: 10. The germline CDR1 and CDR2 sequences are SGHRS and YFSETQ.

V and J are TRBV15 and TRBJ1-5, with D unresolved. The CDR3 contains 13 residues. The ends were cut back, 2 bases at V and 7 bases at J, with 9 bases in the middle. The V gene's germline CDR1 is LNHNV and CDR2 YYDKDF (reference sequence). The CDR3 DNA is TGTGCCACCAGCAGACGCGTGGGACAGCCCCAGCATTTT. This codes for CATSRRVGQPQHF.

CDR3 sequence (DNA): TGTGCCAGCAGCTTACGGTCTAGCGGGAGCTCAGATACGCAGTATTTT. Its translation is CASSLRSSGSSDTQYF. V is TRBV7-3 and J is TRBJ2-3; TRBD2 agrees at 10 bases. The V gene end was trimmed by 2 bases and the J gene end by 4 bases; junction bases not matched to a gene: 6. Germline CDR1 reads SGHTA; CDR2 reads FQGTGA. The CDR3 spans 16 residues. Drawing the rest from reference TRBV7-3 and TRBJ2-3, the complete variable domain is GAGVSQTPSNKVTEKGKYVELRCDPISGHTALYWYRQSLGQGPEFLIYFQGTGAADDSGLPNDRFFAVRPEGSVSTLKIQRTERGDSAVYLCASSLRSSGSSDTQYFGPGTRLTVL.

The V gene is TRBV7-9, the J gene TRBJ2-5; D gene ambiguous. The germline gives CDR1 SEHNR, CDR2 FQNEAQ (reference sequence). The CDR3 loop spans 15 amino acids. Trimming removed 5 bases at V and 3 bases at J, with 16 bases between. CDR3 protein: CASSPRVQSKETQYF. Here the CDR3 DNA reads TGTGCCAGCAGCCCCCGTGTGCAGAGTAAAGAGACCCAGTACTTC.

Here the CDR3 DNA reads TGTGCCAGCAGCTTGGGACTAGCGGGAGGCGACAATGAGCAGTTCTTC. The encoded protein is CASSLGLAGGDNEQFF. V is TRBV7-2 and J is TRBJ2-1, with 15 positions matching TRBD2. CDR3 length equals 16 residues. The junction had 2 bases not matched to a gene; V was cut back by 3 bases and J by 5 bases. CDR1 is SGHTA and CDR2 is FQGNSA in the germline V gene.

This clone is medium-sized (0.01 to 0.1%). This chain joins TRBV10-2 and TRBJ2-7, with D possibly being TRBD1 (6 bases). V was pared by 6 bases and J by 5 bases, with 14 bases between. Germline V gives CDR1 WSHSY, CDR2 SAAADI. CDR3 length: 13 residues. CDR3 sequence reads: CASRRAQGHEQYF. As DNA, the CDR3 is TGCGCCAGCAGGCGGGCCCAGGGGCACGAGCAGTACTTC.

The J gene is TRBJ2-3, the V gene TRBV30, with 13 bases lining up with TRBD2. This CDR3 has 16 residues. Germline values: CDR1 GTSNPN, CDR2 SVGIG (reference sequence). The ends lost 0 bases at V and 4 bases at J; junction bases unmatched: 4. The CDR3 here is CAWSVATSGRADTQYF. As DNA, the CDR3 is TGTGCCTGGAGTGTAGCCACTAGCGGGAGGGCAGATACGCAGTATTTT.

The chain employs TRBV11-1 and TRBJ2-2; the D is unclear. This CDR3 has 13 amino acids. Trimming took off 4 bases at V and 5 bases at J, with 8 bases between the two ends. Per the germline V gene, CDR1 is SGHAT and CDR2 is FQDESV (reference sequence). The CDR3 DNA reads TGTGCCAGCAGCTACGGAGCTACCGGGGAGCTGTTTTTT. Its protein is CASSYGATGELFF.

Only one count was recorded for this clone. DNA of the CDR3: TGTGCCAGCAGCTCTCGGACTGGCAGCTCCTACGAGCAGTACTTC. This encodes CASSSRTGSSYEQYF. J is TRBJ2-7 and V is TRBV5-6; D might be TRBD2 (5 bases). Trimming shortened V by 3 bases and J by 0 bases, and 13 bases separated the two germline ends. The V gene's germline CDR1 is SGHDT and CDR2 YYEEEE. The CDR3 length is 15 residues.

This chain uses TRBV7-2 with TRBJ2-7, with 9 bases that match TRBD1. Germline values: CDR1 SGHTA, CDR2 FQGNSA. Germline trimming cut 5 bases from V and 6 bases from J; bases unmatched to any gene: 14. The CDR3 length is 16 residues. The CDR3 region is CASSPRPGTGSSEQYF. The CDR3 region has the DNA TGTGCCAGCAGCCCGCGACCCGGGACAGGGTCTTCCGAGCAGTACTTC.

V gene TRBV30 combines with J gene TRBJ2-5; 8 bases agree with TRBD2. The germline CDR1 and CDR2 sequences are GTSNPN and SVGIG (reference sequence). Trimming at V came to 2 bases and at J to 7 bases, leaving 6 bases not matched to a gene. The CDR3 contains 13 residues. CDR3 DNA: TGTGCCTGGAGTTCGGCGAGCGGGGGGACCCAGTACTTC. Amino acids: CAWSSASGGTQYF.

The rearrangement joins TRBV7-8 to TRBJ2-1; TRBD2 agrees at 7 bases. Germline CDR1 reads SGHVS; CDR2 reads FQNEAQ. This CDR3 is built from 15 residues. Losses at the gene ends were 4 bases for V and 6 bases for J; bases not matched to a gene: 9. The CDR3 is CASSSSAGVFNEQFF. The CDR3 DNA reads as TGTGCCAGCAGCTCGTCGGCGGGAGTTTTCAATGAGCAGTTCTTC.

By frequency in the sample, this clone is medium-sized. This chain uses TRBV28 with TRBJ1-6; tentatively, D is TRBD1 (6 bases). The V and J ends lost 6 bases and 10 bases respectively, with 16 bases between them. Germline V gene data show CDR1 as MDHEN and CDR2 as SYDVKM. The CDR3 length is 14 residues. Here the CDR3 reads CASRDPGARSPLHF. In DNA, the CDR3 is TGTGCCAGCAGGGACCCGGGGGCAAGATCACCCCTCCACTTT.

The sample holds a few counts of this clone. V usage is TRBV4-2 and J usage is TRBJ1-2; D unresolved. The CDR3 runs 14 residues. Trimming pared 3 bases from V and 4 bases from J, leaving 12 bases between. Germline values: CDR1 LGHNA, CDR2 YNFKEQ. CDR3 nucleotides: TGTGCCAGCAGCCACAAAGACACCGCCTATGGCTACACCTTC. Translation gives CASSHKDTAYGYTF.